This T cell receptor (beta chain) was recovered during a study of cytomegalovirus exposure and HLA in healthy donors. V lost 2 bases to trimming and J lost 1 base, with 9 bases between them. Germline V gene data show CDR1 as MNHNS and CDR2 as SASEGT. The CDR3 is 15 amino acids. PCR used 60 Vbeta primers and 13 Jbeta primers. Sequencing was performed with immunoSEQ multiplex PCR; in TCRdb, only in-frame clones are kept and a portion is missing. This table holds approximately 80,000 clones. This receptor was taken from a young man in good health and CMV-seropositive. Sample: PBMCs. The chain joins TRBV6-1 to TRBJ2-1; D not resolved. CDR3 region: CASSEQDGSYNEQFF. The DNA for the CDR3 is TGTGCCAGCAGTGAACAGGATGGGTCCTACAATGAGCAGTTCTTC.